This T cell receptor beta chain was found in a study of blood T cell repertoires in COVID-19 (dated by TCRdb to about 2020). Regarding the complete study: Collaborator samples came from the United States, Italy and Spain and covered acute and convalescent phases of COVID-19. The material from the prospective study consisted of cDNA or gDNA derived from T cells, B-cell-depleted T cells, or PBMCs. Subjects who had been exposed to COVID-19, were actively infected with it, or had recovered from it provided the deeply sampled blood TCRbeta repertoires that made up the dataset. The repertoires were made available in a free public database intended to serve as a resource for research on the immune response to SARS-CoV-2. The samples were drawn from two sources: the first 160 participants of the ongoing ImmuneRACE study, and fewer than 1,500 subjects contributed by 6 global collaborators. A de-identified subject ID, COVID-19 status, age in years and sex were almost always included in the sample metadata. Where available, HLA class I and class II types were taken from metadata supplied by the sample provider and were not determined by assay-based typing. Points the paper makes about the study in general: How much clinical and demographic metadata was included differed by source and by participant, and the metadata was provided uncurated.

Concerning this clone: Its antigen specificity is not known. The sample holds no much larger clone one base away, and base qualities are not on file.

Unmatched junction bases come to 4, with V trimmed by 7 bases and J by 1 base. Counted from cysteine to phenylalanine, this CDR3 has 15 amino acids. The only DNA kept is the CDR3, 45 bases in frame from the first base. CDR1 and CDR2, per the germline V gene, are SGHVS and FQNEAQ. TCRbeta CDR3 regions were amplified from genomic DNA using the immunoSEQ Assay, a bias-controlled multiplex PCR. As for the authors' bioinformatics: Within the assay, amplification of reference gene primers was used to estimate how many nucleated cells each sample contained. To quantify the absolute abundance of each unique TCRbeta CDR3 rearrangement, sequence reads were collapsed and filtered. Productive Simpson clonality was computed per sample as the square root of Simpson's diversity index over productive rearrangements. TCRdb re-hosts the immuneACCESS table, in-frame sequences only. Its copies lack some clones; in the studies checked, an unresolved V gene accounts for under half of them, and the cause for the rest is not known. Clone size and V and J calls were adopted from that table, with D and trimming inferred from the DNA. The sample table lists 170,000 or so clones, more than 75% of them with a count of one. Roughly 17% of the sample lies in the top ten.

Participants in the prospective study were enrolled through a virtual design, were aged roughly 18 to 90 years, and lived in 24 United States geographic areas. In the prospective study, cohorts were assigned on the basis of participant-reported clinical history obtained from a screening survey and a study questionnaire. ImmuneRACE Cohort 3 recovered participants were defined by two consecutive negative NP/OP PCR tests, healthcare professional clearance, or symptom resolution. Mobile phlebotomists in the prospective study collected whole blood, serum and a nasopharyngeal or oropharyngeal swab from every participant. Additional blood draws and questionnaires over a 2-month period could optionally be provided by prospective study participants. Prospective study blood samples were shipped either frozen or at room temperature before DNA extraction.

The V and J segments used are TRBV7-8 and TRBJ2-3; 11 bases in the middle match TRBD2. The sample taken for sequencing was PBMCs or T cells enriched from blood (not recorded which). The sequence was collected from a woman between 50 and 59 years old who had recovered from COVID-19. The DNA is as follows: TGTGCCAGCAACCGACTAGCGGGACGCACAGATACGCAGTATTTT. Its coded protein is CASNRLAGRTDTQYF.